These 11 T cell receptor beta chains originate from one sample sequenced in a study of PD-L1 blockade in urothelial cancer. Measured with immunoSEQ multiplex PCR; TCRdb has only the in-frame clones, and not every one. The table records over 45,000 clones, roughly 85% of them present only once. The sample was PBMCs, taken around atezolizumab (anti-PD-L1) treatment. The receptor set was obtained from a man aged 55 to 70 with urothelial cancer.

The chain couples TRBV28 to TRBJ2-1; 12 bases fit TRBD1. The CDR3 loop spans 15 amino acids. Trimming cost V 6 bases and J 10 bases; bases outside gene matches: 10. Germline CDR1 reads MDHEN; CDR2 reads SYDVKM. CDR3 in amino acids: CASSRPGQGAGEQFF. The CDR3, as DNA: TGTGCCAGCAGCCGACCGGGACAGGGGGCAGGGGAGCAGTTCTTC.

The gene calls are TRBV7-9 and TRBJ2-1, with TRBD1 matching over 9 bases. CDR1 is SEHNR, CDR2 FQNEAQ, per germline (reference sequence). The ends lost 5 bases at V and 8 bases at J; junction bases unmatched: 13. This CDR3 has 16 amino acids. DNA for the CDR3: TGTGCCAGCAGCCAACAGGGGGCTGTGTCTAGCGATGAGCAGTTCTTC. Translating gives CASSQQGAVSSDEQFF.

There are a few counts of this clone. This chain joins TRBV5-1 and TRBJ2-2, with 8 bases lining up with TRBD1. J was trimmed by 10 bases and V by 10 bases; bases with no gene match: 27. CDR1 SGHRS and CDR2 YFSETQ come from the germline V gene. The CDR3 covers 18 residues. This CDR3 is CASHPGTGRLGTGLELFF. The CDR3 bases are TGCGCCTCTCACCCCGGGACAGGAAGACTCGGGACGGGTCTGGAGCTGTTTTTT.

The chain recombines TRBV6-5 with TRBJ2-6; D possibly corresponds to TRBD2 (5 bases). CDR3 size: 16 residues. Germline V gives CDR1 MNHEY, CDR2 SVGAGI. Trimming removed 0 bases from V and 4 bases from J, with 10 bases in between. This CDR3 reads CASSYSGVGGANVLTF. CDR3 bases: TGTGCCAGCAGTTACTCCGGGGTGGGGGGGGCCAACGTCCTGACTTTC.

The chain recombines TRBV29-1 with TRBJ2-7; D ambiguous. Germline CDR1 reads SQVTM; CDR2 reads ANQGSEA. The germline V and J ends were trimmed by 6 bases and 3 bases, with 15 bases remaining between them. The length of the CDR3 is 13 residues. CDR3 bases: TGCAGCGTGCGAGAGGTGGCCTTCTACGAGCAGTACTTC. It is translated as CSVREVAFYEQYF.

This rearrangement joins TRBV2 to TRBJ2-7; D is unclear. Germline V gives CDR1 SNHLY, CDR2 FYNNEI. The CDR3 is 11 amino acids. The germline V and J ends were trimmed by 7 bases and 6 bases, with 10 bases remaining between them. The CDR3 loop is CASNRAGEQYF. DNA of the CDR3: TGTGCCAGCAATCGCGCTGGCGAGCAGTACTTC. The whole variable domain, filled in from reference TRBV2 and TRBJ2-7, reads EPEVTQTPSHQVTQMGQEVILRCVPISNHLYFYWYRQILGQKVEFLVSFYNNEISEKSEIFDDQFSVERPDGSNFTLKIRSTKLEDSAMYFCASNRAGEQYFGPGTRLTVT.

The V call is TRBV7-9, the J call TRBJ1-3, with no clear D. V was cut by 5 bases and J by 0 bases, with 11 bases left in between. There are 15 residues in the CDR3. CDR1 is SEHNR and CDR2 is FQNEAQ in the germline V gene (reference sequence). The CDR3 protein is CASSDDRSSGNTIYF. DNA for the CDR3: TGTGCCAGCAGCGATGACCGGAGCTCTGGAAACACCATATATTTT.

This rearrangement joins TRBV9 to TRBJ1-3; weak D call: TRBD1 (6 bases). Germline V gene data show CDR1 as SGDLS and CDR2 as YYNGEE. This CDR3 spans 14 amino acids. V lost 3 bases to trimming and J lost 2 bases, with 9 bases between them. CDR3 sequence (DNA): TGTGCCAGCAGCGGGAACAGGGCTGGAAACACCATATATTTT. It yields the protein CASSGNRAGNTIYF.

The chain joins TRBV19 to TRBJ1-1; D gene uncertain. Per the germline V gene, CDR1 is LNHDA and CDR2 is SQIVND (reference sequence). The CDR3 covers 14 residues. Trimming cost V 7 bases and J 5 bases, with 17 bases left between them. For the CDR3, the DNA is TGTGCCAGTATCGCGGGTTCAAGTAGGACTGAAGCTTTCTTT. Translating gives CASIAGSSRTEAFF.

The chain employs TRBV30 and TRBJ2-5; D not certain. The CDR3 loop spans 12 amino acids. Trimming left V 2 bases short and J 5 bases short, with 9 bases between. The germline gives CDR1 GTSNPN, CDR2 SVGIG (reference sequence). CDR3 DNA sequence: TGTGCCTGGAGTCTGGGCAGGGAGACCCAGTACTTC. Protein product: CAWSLGRETQYF.

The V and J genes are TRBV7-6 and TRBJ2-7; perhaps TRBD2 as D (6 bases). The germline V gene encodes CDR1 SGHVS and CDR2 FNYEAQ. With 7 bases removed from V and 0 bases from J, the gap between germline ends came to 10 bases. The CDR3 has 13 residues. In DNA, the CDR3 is TGTGCCAGCACGGGACTCCTCTCCTACGAGCAGTACTTC. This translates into CASTGLLSYEQYF.